The 17 T cell receptor beta chains below come from one sample, sequenced in a study of regulatory T cells in long-lasting Graves disease. Arm-PCR with iRepertoire HTBI primers amplified the CDR3 regions for these TCR beta libraries. TCRdb re-called the multiplex PCR reads through MiXCR, storing one row per CDR3 protein. The repertoire holds 300,000 to 450,000 distinct CDR3 sequences, with around a sixth as singletons. The time point was: newly diagnosed GD, antithyroid drugs for less than 3 months. From RNA extracted from PBMCs, the TCR library was made. The sequences come from peripheral blood mononuclear cells (PBMCs), collected at new diagnosis, from a patient treated with antithyroid drugs. Receptors originate from a female donor with Graves disease.

Points on this clonotype: A much larger clone is a single base away; this may be a read error. The chain has TRBV6-1 and TRBJ2-5, with D possibly matching TRBD1 (5 bases). This CDR3 is built from 14 residues. CDR1 is MNHNS, CDR2 SASEGT, per germline. V dropped 7 bases and J dropped 4 bases, with 16 bases sitting between them. The CDR3 region is CASTWTRILETQYF. CDR3 nucleotide sequence: TGTGCCAGCACTTGGACACGGATTCTAGAGACCCAGTACTTC.

Details on this clonotype: One end of the junction varies from germline; a read error may be responsible. V and J are TRBV5-1 and TRBJ1-2; D call uncertain. CDR3 length: 13 residues. CDR1 and CDR2 (germline): SGHRS, YFSETQ. Here the CDR3 DNA reads TGTGCCAGCAGCCCTCACGCCAACTATGGCTACACCTTC. Residues: CASSPHANYGYTF.

V gene TRBV6-1 combines with J gene TRBJ1-2; 7 nucleotides match TRBD1. V lost 2 bases, J lost 4 bases, and 10 bases stayed unmatched. Germline CDR1 is MNHNS and CDR2 is SASEGT. The CDR3 covers 16 residues. The DNA for the CDR3 is TGTGCCAGCAGTGAACCCGGGACAGTCGGCGGCTATGGCTACACCTTC. Translation: CASSEPGTVGGYGYTF.

This clonotype came up a few times. A read error may be the cause here, since a much bigger clone is one base away. V gene TRBV12-3 or TRBV12-4 combines with J gene TRBJ2-7, with D unresolved. This CDR3 is built from 11 residues. V was pared by 2 bases and J by 5 bases, with 4 bases between. The CDR3 region is CASSLTHEQYF. The CDR3 region has the DNA TGTGCCAGCAGTTTAACCCACGAGCAGTACTTC.

The chain links TRBV5-1 to TRBJ2-1; D may be TRBD1 or TRBD2 (6 bases each). The CDR3 spans 17 residues. CDR1 is SGHRS and CDR2 is YFSETQ in the germline V gene. Trimming left V 2 bases short and J 1 base short, with 16 bases between. CDR3 nucleotide sequence: TGCGCCAGCAGCTTTTACAGGGACGGGGGTTCCTACAATGAGCAGTTCTTC. It codes for CASSFYRDGGSYNEQFF.

This clonotype was counted ten times or more. CDR3 sequence: CASSTDRAVDGYTF. As DNA, the CDR3 is TGTGCCAGTAGTACGGACAGGGCCGTAGATGGCTACACCTTC. The chain joins TRBV19 to TRBJ1-2; 8 bases match TRBD1. The germline V gene encodes CDR1 LNHDA and CDR2 SQIVND (reference sequence). J was trimmed by 6 bases and V by 4 bases; bases with no gene match: 7. The CDR3 sequence is 14 residues long.

This clonotype was counted ten times or more. The J gene is TRBJ1-5, the V gene TRBV20-1; the D is unclear. The CDR3 contains 11 residues. Germline V gives CDR1 DFQATT, CDR2 SNEGSKA (reference sequence). Trimming left V 5 bases short and J 1 base short, with 3 bases between. CDR3 coding DNA: TGCAGTGCTTCGAGCAATCAGCCCCAGCATTTT. Residues: CSASSNQPQHF.

This clonotype was observed many times. The chain employs TRBV5-6 and TRBJ2-5; D not resolved. The CDR3 runs 14 residues. CDR1 is SGHDT, CDR2 YYEEEE, per germline. Trimming shortened V by 0 bases and J by 0 bases, and 6 bases separated the two germline ends. The CDR3 loop reads CASSLVGYQETQYF. In DNA form, the CDR3 reads TGTGCCAGCAGCTTGGTGGGGTACCAAGAGACCCAGTACTTC.

About this clonotype: A far larger clone is a single base away, which makes a read error likely. The chain recombines TRBV20-1 with TRBJ2-1; 8 positions agree with TRBD2. This CDR3 has 15 residues. Per germline, CDR1 DFQATT and CDR2 SNEGSKA (reference sequence). V shed 3 bases, J shed 7 bases, and the junction held 11 bases outside the gene matches. Written as DNA, the CDR3 is TGCAGTGCTAGCACCGGGACTAGTGGTCGTAATGAGCAGTTCTTC. It specifies CSASTGTSGRNEQFF.

At least ten counts were recorded for this clonotype. Here the CDR3 reads CASCQGGLNEQFF. The CDR3, as DNA: TGTGCCAGTTGCCAGGGGGGGCTCAATGAGCAGTTCTTC. V and J are TRBV12-3 or TRBV12-4 and TRBJ2-1; perhaps D is TRBD1 or TRBD2 (7 bases each). The CDR3 has 13 residues. V was shortened by 9 bases and J by 6 bases, with 15 bases between the two germline ends.

This clonotype was detected ten times or more. This chain connects TRBV20-1 to TRBJ1-5; no definite D call. V was trimmed by 4 bases and J by 0 bases, leaving 7 bases between them. CDR1 is DFQATT, CDR2 SNEGSKA, per germline (reference sequence). The CDR3 has 13 residues. The CDR3 sequence is CSATRFSNQPQHF. CDR3 nucleotides: TGCAGTGCTACCAGGTTTAGCAATCAGCCCCAGCATTTT.

This clonotype occurred many times. This rearrangement joins TRBV29-1 to TRBJ2-7; 9 bases are a match to TRBD2. Per the germline V gene, CDR1 is SQVTM and CDR2 is ANQGSEA. V shed 3 bases and J 3 bases; nucleotides not matched to a gene: 6. The length of the CDR3 is 14 residues. This CDR3 reads CSVESSGTNYEQYF. CDR3 nucleotide sequence: TGCAGCGTTGAGTCTAGCGGGACGAACTACGAGCAGTACTTC.

The table lists this clonotype with many counts. The rearrangement uses TRBV20-1 and TRBJ2-1; no clear D. This CDR3 comprises 13 residues. The germline gives CDR1 DFQATT, CDR2 SNEGSKA (reference sequence). The germline V and J ends were trimmed by 5 bases and 7 bases, with 15 bases remaining between them. This CDR3 reads CSAQPSGWNEQFF. DNA for the CDR3: TGCAGTGCTCAGCCGTCCGGCTGGAATGAGCAGTTCTTC.

With respect to this clonotype: The CDR3 does not end in the conserved phenylalanine or tryptophan, so this is likely a read error. The chain combines TRBV11-2 with TRBJ1-5; D ambiguous. Trimming left V 4 bases short and J 7 bases short, with 11 bases between. The V gene's germline CDR1 is SGHAT and CDR2 FQNNGV. The CDR3 loop spans 13 amino acids. CDR3 residues: CASSSESGQPQHY. DNA for the CDR3: TGTGCCAGCAGCTCGGAGTCGGGACAGCCCCAGCATTAT.

This clonotype has ten or more counts. This chain joins TRBV28 and TRBJ2-3; 10 positions match TRBD2. V lost 6 bases and J lost 6; bases outside the gene matches: 18. Germline-derived CDR1 and CDR2 are MDHEN and SYDVKM. The CDR3 contains 18 residues. CDR3 in amino acids: CASRSPSFSGRDGDTQYF. The CDR3 coding sequence is TGTGCCAGCAGGTCCCCCTCGTTCAGCGGGAGGGATGGGGATACGCAGTATTTT.

The chain recombines TRBV6-2 or TRBV6-3 with TRBJ1-5, with D possibly matching TRBD1 (5 bases). The CDR3 length is 13 residues. The V end was cut by 3 bases, the J end by 5 bases, with 8 bases between. Germline CDR1 reads MNHEY; CDR2 reads SVGEGT. CDR3 region: CASSYRQYQPQHF. The CDR3 region has the DNA TGTGCCAGCAGTTATCGACAGTATCAGCCCCAGCATTTT.

This clonotype was counted ten times or more. The rearrangement uses TRBV5-1 and TRBJ1-1, with 7 bases identical to TRBD1. Trimming at V came to 0 bases and at J to 6 bases, leaving 8 bases not matched to a gene. This CDR3 is 15 amino acids long. Germline CDR1 reads SGHRS; CDR2 reads YFSETQ. CDR3: CASSLGMAGGAEAFF. The CDR3 DNA is TGCGCCAGCAGCTTGGGAATGGCAGGGGGTGCTGAAGCTTTCTTT.